This passage covers 25 T cell receptor beta chains from one sample sequenced in a study of T cell responses to AZD1222 COVID-19 vaccine. Assay used: immunoSEQ multiplex PCR; TCRdb lists only in-frame clones, some missing. Of around 84,000 clones listed, about 85% were seen once; the top ten hold about 1.4%. Specimen: peripheral blood, collected on day 0 of AZD1222 vaccination. These receptors originate from an adult in good health.

This clone was seen only once. V gene TRBV27 combines with J gene TRBJ1-5; tentative D call: TRBD1 (5 bases). V lost 5 bases, J lost 5 bases, and 19 bases lay in between. Per germline, CDR1 MNHEY and CDR2 SMNVEV (reference sequence). The CDR3 length is 16 residues. The CDR3 loop reads CASSPSGQAAYQPQHF. The CDR3 DNA follows: TGTGCCAGCAGTCCGAGTGGACAAGCTGCATATCAGCCCCAGCATTTT.

The chain is built from TRBV10-2 and TRBJ1-4; unclear D gene. Per germline, CDR1 WSHSY and CDR2 SAAADI. Trimming left V 2 bases short and J 7 bases short, with 11 bases between. The CDR3 runs 14 residues. CDR3 protein: CASSERPSSEKLFF. In DNA form, the CDR3 reads TGCGCCAGCAGTGAGCGCCCCAGCAGTGAAAAACTGTTTTTT.

The chain is built from TRBV12-5 and TRBJ2-1; 8 bases fit TRBD2. J was trimmed by 3 bases and V by 6 bases; bases with no gene match: 16. Germline V gene lookup returns CDR1 LGHNT and CDR2 FRNRAP. The CDR3 spans 18 residues. DNA of the CDR3: TGTGCTAGTGGCTTGCGGGCCGGGAGGGCCGAACTCTACAATGAGCAGTTCTTC. Its protein is CASGLRAGRAELYNEQFF.

A single count supports this clone. V and J are TRBV5-1 and TRBJ1-5; D is uncertain. In germline, CDR1 is SGHRS, CDR2 YFSETQ. V lost 4 bases and J lost 2, with 10 bases in between. The CDR3 totals 14 residues. The CDR3 DNA is TGCGCCAGCAGCCCGGACCAGGGCAATCAGCCCCAGCATTTT. This gives the protein CASSPDQGNQPQHF.

The rearrangement joins TRBV11-2 to TRBJ2-7; no definite D call. Germline-derived CDR1 and CDR2 are SGHAT and FQNNGV. This CDR3 contains 14 residues. Trimming shortened V by 4 bases and J by 1 base, and 11 bases separated the two germline ends. The chain's CDR3 is CASSSLDGSYEQYF. CDR3 in DNA: TGTGCCAGCAGCTCCCTTGACGGTTCCTACGAGCAGTACTTC.

This chain links TRBV5-1 with TRBJ1-1; 7 nucleotides line up with TRBD1. The CDR3 extends over 15 amino acids. V was clipped by 4 bases and J by 3 bases; unmatched bases: 9. Per the germline V gene, CDR1 is SGHRS and CDR2 is YFSETQ. CDR3: CASSQTGMTYTEAFF. In DNA, the CDR3 is TGCGCCAGCAGCCAGACAGGGATGACGTACACTGAAGCTTTCTTT.

This clone was found once. The chain carries TRBV23-1 and TRBJ1-1, with unresolved D. TRBV23-1 is annotated as an ORF whose role is uncertain. There are 14 residues in the CDR3. V was pared by 0 bases and J by 7 bases, with 12 bases between. The CDR3 nucleotides are TGCGCCAGCAGTCAATCCCTTCCCGACGGTGAAGCTTTCTTT. Translated: CASSQSLPDGEAFF.

The rearrangement links TRBV18 to TRBJ2-7; 9 bases align to TRBD1. The CDR3 extends over 15 amino acids. Germline assignment: CDR1 KGHSH and CDR2 LQKENI. The V and J ends lost 5 bases and 2 bases, in that order; junction bases with no gene match: 7. As DNA, the CDR3 is TGTGCCAGCTCAACCACGGGGACAGGGACCTACGAGCAGTACTTC. Its translation is CASSTTGTGTYEQYF.

The chain is built from TRBV4-2 and TRBJ2-1; 9 bases map to TRBD2. This CDR3 comprises 18 residues. After removal of 0 bases from V and 8 bases from J, the junction contained 14 bases not matched to a gene. Germline V gene data show CDR1 as LGHNA and CDR2 as YNFKEQ. Here the CDR3 DNA reads TGTGCCAGCAGCCAAGATCGAGGGTGGCGGGAGGGCCGGGATGAGCAGTTCTTC. Its protein is CASSQDRGWREGRDEQFF.

This CDR3 is CASRWGKETQYF. In DNA, the CDR3 is TGCGCCAGCCGATGGGGGAAGGAGACCCAGTACTTC. The chain combines TRBV5-1 with TRBJ2-5, with D possibly being TRBD1 or TRBD2 (5 bases each). The CDR3 runs to 12 residues. The germline V and J ends were trimmed by 7 bases and 5 bases, with 12 bases remaining between them. CDR1 SGHRS and CDR2 YFSETQ come from the germline V gene. Together with reference TRBV5-1 and TRBJ2-5, the CDR3 gives the full variable domain: KAGVTQTPRYLIKTRGQQVTLSCSPISGHRSVSWYQQTPGQGLQFLFEYFSETQRNKGNFPGRFSGRQFSNSRSEMNVSTLELGDSALYLCASRWGKETQYFGPGTRLLVL.

The gene calls are TRBV10-2 and TRBJ1-1; D is possibly TRBD1 (6 bases). V was shortened by 6 bases and J by 10 bases, with 15 bases between the two germline ends. Germline CDR1 and CDR2: WSHSY and SAAADI. This CDR3 spans 12 amino acids. CDR3 sequence reads: CASSVQGLRAFF. The CDR3 DNA sequence: TGCGCCAGCAGCGTACAGGGATTACGAGCTTTCTTT.

Turning to this clone: At one boundary the junction diverges from the germline segment, which might be a read error. V is TRBV18 and J is TRBJ2-2, with TRBD1 matching 9 bases. CDR1 is KGHSH, CDR2 LQKENI, per germline. The CDR3 totals 15 residues. The CDR3 DNA is TGTGCCAGCGCACCGGGACAGGGCGGCACCGGGGAGCTGTTTTTT. This encodes CASAPGQGGTGELFF.

This chain joins TRBV11-2 and TRBJ2-5; weak D call: TRBD2 (6 bases). V lost 1 base and J lost 5, with 11 bases in between. The CDR3 has 14 amino acids. Germline V CDR1 and CDR2: SGHAT, FQNNGV. CDR3 in DNA: TGTGCCAGCAGCTTAGTACTAGCACTGGAGACCCAGTACTTC. Its translation: CASSLVLALETQYF.

The chain combines TRBV30 with TRBJ2-7; 10 bases align to TRBD2. V trimming: 4 bases; J trimming: 0 bases; junction bases outside the gene matches: 6. Germline V lookup: CDR1 GTSNPN, CDR2 SVGIG (reference sequence). This CDR3 is built from 15 residues. CDR3 DNA: TGTGCCTGGAAGGTGGGACTAGCGTCCTCCTACGAGCAGTACTTC. Its protein product is CAWKVGLASSYEQYF.

A single count supports this clone. The chain couples TRBV24-1 to TRBJ2-1; no definite D call. The ends were cut back, 5 bases at V and 8 bases at J, with 12 bases in the middle. This CDR3 contains 13 residues. CDR1 is KGHDR and CDR2 is SFDVKD in the germline V gene. The CDR3: CATSGRGRDEQFF. CDR3 nucleotide sequence: TGTGCCACCAGTGGCAGAGGAAGGGATGAGCAGTTCTTC.

The chain couples TRBV6-5 to TRBJ2-7, with 11 bases lining up with TRBD1. J was trimmed by 3 bases and V by 6 bases; bases with no gene match: 4. This CDR3 has 14 amino acids. Germline V CDR1 and CDR2: MNHEY, SVGAGI. The CDR3 here is CASSYGTGGYEQYF. The CDR3, as DNA: TGTGCCAGCAGCTACGGGACAGGGGGCTACGAGCAGTACTTC.

The chain joins TRBV18 to TRBJ1-2; perhaps TRBD1 as D (6 bases). This CDR3 contains 14 residues. Germline values: CDR1 KGHSH, CDR2 LQKENI. The V gene lost 6 bases and the J gene lost 2 bases, with 13 bases spanning the gap. The chain's CDR3 is CASSLNRENYGYTF. The CDR3 DNA follows: TGTGCCAGCTCGCTTAACAGGGAAAACTATGGCTACACCTTC.

This sequence joins TRBV6-5 and TRBJ1-2; no reliable D call. The CDR3 runs to 11 residues. Germline lookup yields CDR1 MNHEY and CDR2 SVGAGI. With 8 bases removed from V and 7 bases from J, the gap between germline ends came to 11 bases. CDR3 nucleotides: TGTGCCAGCGGGCACCGGGGTGGCTACACCTTC. The encoded protein is CASGHRGGYTF.

The J gene is TRBJ2-2, the V gene TRBV7-3; D unclear. The germline V gene encodes CDR1 SGHTA and CDR2 FQGTGA. This CDR3 has 13 amino acids. V lost 5 bases to trimming and J lost 8 bases, with 12 bases between them. Here the CDR3 reads CASSPTFSGELFF. In DNA form, the CDR3 reads TGTGCCAGCAGCCCGACTTTTTCGGGGGAGCTGTTTTTT.

The chain is built from TRBV3-1 (or the pseudogene TRBV3-2) and TRBJ2-3, with a weak D call TRBD2 (7 bases). Germline lookup yields CDR1 LGHDT and CDR2 YNNKEL (reference sequence). Deletions cut 5 bases from V and 5 bases from J, with 20 bases between. The CDR3 is made up of 16 amino acids. The CDR3 DNA is TGTGCCAGCAGCTCCCACGGGCGGGGGCCCCGAGATACGCAGTATTTT. Protein product: CASSSHGRGPRDTQYF.

This rearrangement joins TRBV29-1 to TRBJ2-1; the D is unclear. The CDR3 consists of 15 residues. V dropped 4 bases and J dropped 2 bases, with 15 bases sitting between them. Germline values: CDR1 SQVTM, CDR2 ANQGSEA. The CDR3 here is CSVGGSSVTYNEQFF. CDR3 coding DNA: TGCAGCGTTGGGGGATCGTCAGTAACCTACAATGAGCAGTTCTTC.

This chain connects TRBV19 to TRBJ1-6; D perhaps matches TRBD1 (6 bases). V lost 5 bases and J lost 5, with 13 bases in between. Germline V gene data show CDR1 as LNHDA and CDR2 as SQIVND (reference sequence). CDR3 length: 15 residues. The CDR3 sequence: CASSSRTANNSPLHF. The CDR3 DNA sequence: TGTGCCAGTAGTTCCCGGACAGCTAATAATTCACCCCTCCACTTT.

The V and J genes are TRBV12-3 or TRBV12-4 and TRBJ2-3; D unresolved. V was trimmed by 10 bases and J by 5 bases, leaving 10 bases between them. This CDR3 spans 11 amino acids. In DNA, the CDR3 is TGTGCCATCCAAGAGATAGATACGCAGTATTTT. Protein sequence: CAIQEIDTQYF.

This clone has just one count. The CDR3: CSVIETGGPGNTIYF. CDR3 nucleotides: TGCAGCGTAATCGAGACAGGGGGCCCTGGAAACACCATATATTTT. V usage is TRBV29-1 and J usage is TRBJ1-3; 10 bases are shared with TRBD1. Germline V gene lookup returns CDR1 SQVTM and CDR2 ANQGSEA. V shed 6 bases and J 2 bases; nucleotides not matched to a gene: 7. This CDR3 contains 15 residues.

The V call is TRBV3-1 (or the pseudogene TRBV3-2), the J call TRBJ2-2, with D uncertain. V was pared by 5 bases and J by 8 bases, with 6 bases between. The germline CDR1 and CDR2 sequences are LGHDT and YNNKEL (reference sequence). This CDR3 is 11 amino acids long. CDR3 loop: CASSDLGELFF. The CDR3 DNA sequence: TGTGCCAGCAGCGACCTAGGGGAGCTGTTTTTT.